This T cell receptor beta chain was identified in a study of blood T cell repertoires in COVID-19. This clone is deemed medium-sized. Clones were sequenced by immunoSEQ multiplex PCR, and TCRdb holds only the in-frame ones, with some missing. The sample has 180,000 or so clones; about 82% are singletons. CDR1 and CDR2 from the germline V gene are MNHNS and SASEGT. The CDR3 totals 16 residues. Trimming cost V 1 base and J 8 bases; bases outside gene matches: 8. Source material: PBMCs or T cells enriched from blood (not recorded which). The chain employs TRBV6-1 and TRBJ1-4; 9 positions match TRBD1. This TCR derives from a woman aged 30 to 39 who had recovered from COVID-19. This CDR3 reads CASSEDTGTGNEKLFF. The CDR3 coding sequence is TGTGCCAGCAGTGAAGACACCGGGACAGGGAACGAAAAACTGTTTTTT.